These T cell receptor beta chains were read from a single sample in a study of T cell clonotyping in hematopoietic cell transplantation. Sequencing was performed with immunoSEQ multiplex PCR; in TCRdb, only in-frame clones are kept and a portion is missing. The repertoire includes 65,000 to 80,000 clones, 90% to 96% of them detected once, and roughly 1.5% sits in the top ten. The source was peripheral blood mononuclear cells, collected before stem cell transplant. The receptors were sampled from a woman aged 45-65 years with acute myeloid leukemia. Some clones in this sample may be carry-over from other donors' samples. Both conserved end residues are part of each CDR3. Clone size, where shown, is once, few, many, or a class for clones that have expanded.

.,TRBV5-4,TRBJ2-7,CASSLKRATYEQYF
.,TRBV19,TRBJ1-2,CASSPMNIGAPYGYTF
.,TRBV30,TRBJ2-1,CAWSVKLADWEQFF
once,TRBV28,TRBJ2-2,CASSQTGLFGELFF
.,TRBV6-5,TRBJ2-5,CASSYDSYRKETQYF
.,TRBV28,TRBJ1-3,CASSFLTSSGNTIYF
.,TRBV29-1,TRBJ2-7,CSVGRLGTGLDEQYF
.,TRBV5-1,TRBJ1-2,CASSQSLGQNYGYTF
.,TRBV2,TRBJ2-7,CASLQGAGSYF
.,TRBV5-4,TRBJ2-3,CASIGGVYGDTQYF
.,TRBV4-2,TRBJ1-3,CASSQDRNSGNTIYF
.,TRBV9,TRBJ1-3,CASSVGDRRNTIYF
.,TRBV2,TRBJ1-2,CASRLRIGGGFGYTF
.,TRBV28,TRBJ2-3,CASSLGRPDTQYF
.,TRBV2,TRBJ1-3,CASKRDRTSGNTIYF
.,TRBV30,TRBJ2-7,CAWGSGAGGGGWHEQYF
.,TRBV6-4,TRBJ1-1,CASSDSGSSTEAFF
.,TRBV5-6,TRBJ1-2,CASSLVGRDYGYTF
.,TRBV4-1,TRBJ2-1,CASSQIGRSDEQFF
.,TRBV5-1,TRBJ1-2,CASSRVGTENYGYTF
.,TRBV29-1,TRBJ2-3,CSVQGSSGSTDTQYF
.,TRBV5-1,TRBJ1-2,CASSPAAGIDYGYTF
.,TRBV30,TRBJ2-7,CAFHPRREEQYF
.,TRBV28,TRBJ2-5,CASSELGGNQETQYF
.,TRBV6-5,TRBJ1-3,CASRDSTGNTIYF
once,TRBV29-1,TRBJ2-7,CSVNLLSRLAGDYEQYF
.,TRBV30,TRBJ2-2,CAGLTGELFF
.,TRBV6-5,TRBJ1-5,CASSYGGSNQPQHF
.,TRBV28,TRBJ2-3,CATFYRTGSGTQYF
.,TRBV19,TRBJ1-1,CASSPLKEGTEAFF
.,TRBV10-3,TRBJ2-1,CAVGTSAPNEQFF
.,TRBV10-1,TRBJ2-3,CASSESPRFSTSGSADTQYF
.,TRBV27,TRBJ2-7,CASSFSGGTYEQYF
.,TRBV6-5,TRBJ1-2,CASNTQGRSYGYTF
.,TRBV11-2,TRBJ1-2,CASMGQDNYGYTF
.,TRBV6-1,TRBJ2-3,CASSARQTTDTQYF
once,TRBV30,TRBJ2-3,CAWSSRQGVGDTQYF
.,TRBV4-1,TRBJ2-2,CASKPGVGKSTGELFF
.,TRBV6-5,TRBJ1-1,CASRSTGRSEAFF
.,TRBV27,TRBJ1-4,CASSLDSGEKLFF
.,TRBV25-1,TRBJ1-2,CASVGDRGVYGYTF
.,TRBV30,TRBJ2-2,CAWSPRGRAGELFF
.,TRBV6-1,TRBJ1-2,CASSEIGQARRGYTF
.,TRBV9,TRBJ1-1,CASSPRGLMNTEAFF
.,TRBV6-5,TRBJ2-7,CASKRLSTYEQYF
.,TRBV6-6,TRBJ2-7,CASRRLPEQYF
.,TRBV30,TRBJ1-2,CAFDRDRGSGYTF
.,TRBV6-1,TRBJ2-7,CASSRDRAYEQYF